This T cell receptor (beta chain) was profiled in a study of T cell responses to AZD1222 COVID-19 vaccine (dated by TCRdb to about 2021). Study-level background: TCR sequencing was performed for 233 trial participants, of whom some 200 were given two doses of AZD1222 and around 25 were given two doses of MenACWY control vaccine. Trial participants were enrolled by age into 18-55, 56-69 and 70-plus year subgroups, with roughly 160, 29 and 62 TCR-sequenced participants respectively.

The time point tag for this specimen amounts to: baseline before first vaccination. The treatment or condition label of this sample denotes: meningococcal conjugate vaccine given as trial control. The vaccinee samples were drawn from two UK trials, COV001 and COV002, one of which was a single-blind randomized controlled phase 2/3 trial testing AZD1222 (ChAdOx1 nCoV-19) in healthy adults. For TCRbeta chain sequencing, PBMC samples from trial participants were taken at day 0 and at day 28 after the second dose. The CDR3 regions of human TCRbeta chains were subjected to immunosequencing. The paper's data handling went like this. Repertoire TCRs were matched against a reference library of SARS-CoV-2-specific TCRs generated with the MIRA antigen-specificity platform. Breadth was defined as the fraction of unique TCRs that were SARS-CoV-2-associated. Depth was defined as the fraction of total T cells that were SARS-CoV-2-associated. Using the MIRA data, each spike-specific TCR was mapped to the spike region that the TCR reacts to and placed in a CD4 or CD8 class. Log10-transformed breadth and depth values were compared by one-way ANOVA with Sidak's multiple comparisons tests. The immuneACCESS repertoire file appears here via TCRdb, limited to in-frame rearrangements. These files lack a portion of the clones; in checked studies, under half of the deficit traces to unresolved V genes, and the cause of the others is not known. Clone size and the V and J calls come from that table; the DNA yielded D and trimming. Counted in this sample were about 110,000 clones; more than 70% of them appeared once. The biggest ten clones account for approximately 3% of the sample.

Paper-wide results and their limitations: Conclusions about previously exposed vaccinees are limited because only a handful of AZD1222 recipients were SARS-CoV-2 seropositive at baseline. Participants were mostly white British and included more females than males, and it was suggested by the authors that clonal diversity may have been underestimated. Vaccine-associated CD4 TCRs spanned the whole spike protein, with dominant responses in regions 160-218 and 743-854. No day 14 peak-response samples were available, so repertoires were characterized only after the peak T cell response. Reportedly, almost half of the unique spike-specific TCRs recognized epitopes lying outside the regions that are mutated in the B.1.351 and B.1.1.7 variants. The 56-69-year group was small, and its depth increase did not reach significance, likely because of low power. After two AZD1222 doses, spike-specific TCR breadth and depth were significantly higher than at day 0 and than in MenACWY recipients.

Comment on this clone: Which antigen it targets is not known. Per-base quality was not reported, and no clone a single base away is much larger than it.

The CDR3 covers 17 residues, taking in both the cysteine and the phenylalanine. Kept here is only the CDR3 DNA, which spans 51 bases and is read in frame from base 1. Looking up the germline V gene yields CDR1 SGHTA and CDR2 FQGTGA. V was cut back by 4 bases and J by 0 bases, leaving a gap of 17 bases between them. The sequencing here drew on peripheral blood, taken on day 0 of MenACWY control vaccination. The sequence derives from an adult in good health. The sequence joins TRBV7-3 to TRBJ2-3; matching of 6 bases hints at TRBD2 as the D gene. The CDR3: CASSSLGTGESTDTQYF. In nucleotide form, the sequence is TGTGCCAGCAGCTCTCTCGGGACTGGAGAGAGCACAGATACGCAGTATTTT.